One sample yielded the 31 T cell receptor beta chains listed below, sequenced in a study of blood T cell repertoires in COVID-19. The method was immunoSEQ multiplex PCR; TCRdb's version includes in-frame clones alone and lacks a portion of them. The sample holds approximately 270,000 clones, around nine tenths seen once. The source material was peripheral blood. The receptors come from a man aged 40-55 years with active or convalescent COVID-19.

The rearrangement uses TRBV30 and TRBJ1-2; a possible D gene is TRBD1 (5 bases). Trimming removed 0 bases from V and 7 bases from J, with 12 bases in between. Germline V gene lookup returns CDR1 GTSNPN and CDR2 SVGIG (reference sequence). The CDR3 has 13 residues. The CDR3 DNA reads TGTGCCTGGAGTGTGCAGGGTCGCTCTGGCTACACCTTC. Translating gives CAWSVQGRSGYTF.

The CDR3 region is CASSFPPNGGSNTGELFF. Written as DNA, the CDR3 is TGTGCCAGCAGCTTTCCACCGAATGGGGGGTCGAACACCGGGGAGCTGTTTTTT. V and J are TRBV5-4 and TRBJ2-2, with D possibly TRBD2 on 6 matching bases. With 2 bases removed from V and 0 bases from J, the gap between germline ends came to 17 bases. CDR3 length equals 18 residues. Germline V gene lookup returns CDR1 SGHNT and CDR2 YYREEE (reference sequence).

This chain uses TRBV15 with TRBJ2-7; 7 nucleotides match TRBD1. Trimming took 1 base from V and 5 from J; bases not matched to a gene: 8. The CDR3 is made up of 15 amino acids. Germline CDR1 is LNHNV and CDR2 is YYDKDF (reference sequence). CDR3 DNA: TGTGCCACCAGCAGAGTCGACAGGGCTACCAACGAGCAGTACTTC. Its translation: CATSRVDRATNEQYF.

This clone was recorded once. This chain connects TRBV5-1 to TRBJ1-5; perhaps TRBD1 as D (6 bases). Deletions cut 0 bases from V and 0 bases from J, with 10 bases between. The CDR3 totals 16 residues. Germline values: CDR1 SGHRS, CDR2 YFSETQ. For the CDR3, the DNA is TGCGCCAGCAGCTTGGAGGACAGCTATAGCAATCAGCCCCAGCATTTT. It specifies CASSLEDSYSNQPQHF.

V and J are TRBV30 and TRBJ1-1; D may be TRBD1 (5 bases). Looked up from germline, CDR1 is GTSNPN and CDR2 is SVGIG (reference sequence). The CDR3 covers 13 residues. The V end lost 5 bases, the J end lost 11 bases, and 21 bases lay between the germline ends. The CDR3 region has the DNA TGTGCCTGGCACAGGACATCCTTCGGGCCGGCTTTCTTT. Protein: CAWHRTSFGPAFF.

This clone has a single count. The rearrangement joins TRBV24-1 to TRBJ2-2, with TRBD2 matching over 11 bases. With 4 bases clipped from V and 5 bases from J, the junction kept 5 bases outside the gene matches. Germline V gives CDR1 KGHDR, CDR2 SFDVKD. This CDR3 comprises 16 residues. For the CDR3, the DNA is TGTGCCACCAGTGAACCTCTAGCGGGAGGAACCGGGGAGCTGTTTTTT. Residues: CATSEPLAGGTGELFF.

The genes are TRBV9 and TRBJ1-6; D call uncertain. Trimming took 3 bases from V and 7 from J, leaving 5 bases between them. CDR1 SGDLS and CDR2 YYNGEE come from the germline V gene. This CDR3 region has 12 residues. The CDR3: CASSALNSPLHF. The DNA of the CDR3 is TGTGCCAGCAGCGCCCTAAATTCACCCCTCCACTTT.

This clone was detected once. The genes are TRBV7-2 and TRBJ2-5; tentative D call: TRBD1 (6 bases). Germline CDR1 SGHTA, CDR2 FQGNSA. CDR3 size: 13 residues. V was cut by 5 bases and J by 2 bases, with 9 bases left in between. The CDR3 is CASSRTAQETQYF. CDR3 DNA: TGTGCCAGCAGCCGGACAGCTCAAGAGACCCAGTACTTC.

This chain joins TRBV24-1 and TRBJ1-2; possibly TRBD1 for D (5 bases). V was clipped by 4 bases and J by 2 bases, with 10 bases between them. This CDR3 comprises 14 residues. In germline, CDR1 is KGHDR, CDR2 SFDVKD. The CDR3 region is CATSEPTENYGYTF. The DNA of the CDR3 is TGTGCCACCAGTGAACCGACAGAGAACTATGGCTACACCTTC.

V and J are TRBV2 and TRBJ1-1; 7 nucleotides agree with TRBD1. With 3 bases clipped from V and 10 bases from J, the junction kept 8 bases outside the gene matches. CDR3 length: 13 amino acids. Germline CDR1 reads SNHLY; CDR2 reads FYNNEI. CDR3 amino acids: CASSEGRQGVAFF. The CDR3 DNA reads TGTGCCAGCAGTGAGGGTAGACAGGGAGTAGCTTTCTTT.

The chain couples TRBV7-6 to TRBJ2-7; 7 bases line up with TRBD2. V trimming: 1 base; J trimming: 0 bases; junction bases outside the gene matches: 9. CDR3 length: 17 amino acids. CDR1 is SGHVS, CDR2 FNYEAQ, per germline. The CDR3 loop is CASSLGGGTRSSYEQYF. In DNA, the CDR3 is TGTGCCAGCAGCTTAGGGGGGGGGACGCGGAGCTCCTACGAGCAGTACTTC.

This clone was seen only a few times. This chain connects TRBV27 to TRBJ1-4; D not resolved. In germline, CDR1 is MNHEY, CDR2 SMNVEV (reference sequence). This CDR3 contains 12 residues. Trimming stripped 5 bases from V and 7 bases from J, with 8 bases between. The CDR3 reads CASSPDVEKLFF. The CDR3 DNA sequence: TGTGCCAGCAGTCCAGATGTTGAAAAACTGTTTTTT.

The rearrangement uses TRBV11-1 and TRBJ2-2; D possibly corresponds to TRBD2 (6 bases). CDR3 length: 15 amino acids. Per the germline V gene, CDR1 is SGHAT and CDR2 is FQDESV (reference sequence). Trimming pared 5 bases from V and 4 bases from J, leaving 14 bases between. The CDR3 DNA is TGTGCCAGCAGCCCTTCGGGAGCGGTCACCGGGGAGCTGTTTTTT. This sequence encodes CASSPSGAVTGELFF.

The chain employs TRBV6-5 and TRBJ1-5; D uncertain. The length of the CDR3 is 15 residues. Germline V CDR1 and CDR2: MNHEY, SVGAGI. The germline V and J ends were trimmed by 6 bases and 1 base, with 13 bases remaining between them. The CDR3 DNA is TGTGCCAGCAGACGGGAGACGAGCAGCAATCAGCCCCAGCATTTT. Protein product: CASRRETSSNQPQHF.

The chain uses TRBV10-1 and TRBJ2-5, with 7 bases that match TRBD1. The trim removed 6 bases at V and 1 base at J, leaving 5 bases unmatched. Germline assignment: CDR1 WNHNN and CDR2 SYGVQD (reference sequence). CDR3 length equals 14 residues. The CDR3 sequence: CASSPGQLQETQYF. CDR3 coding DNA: TGCGCCAGCAGCCCGGGACAGCTCCAAGAGACCCAGTACTTC.

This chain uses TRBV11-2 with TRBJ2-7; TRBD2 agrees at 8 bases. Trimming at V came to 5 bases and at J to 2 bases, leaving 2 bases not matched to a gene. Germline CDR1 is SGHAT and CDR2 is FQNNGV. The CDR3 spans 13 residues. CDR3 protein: CASSVGGAYEQYF. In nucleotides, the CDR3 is TGTGCCAGCAGCGTCGGGGGGGCCTACGAGCAGTACTTC.

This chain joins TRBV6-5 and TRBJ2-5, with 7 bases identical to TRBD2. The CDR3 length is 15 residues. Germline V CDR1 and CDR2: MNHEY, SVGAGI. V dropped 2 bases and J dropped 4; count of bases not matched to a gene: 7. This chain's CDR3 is CASSYKGTNRETQYF. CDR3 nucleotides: TGTGCCAGCAGTTACAAAGGGACTAACCGAGAGACCCAGTACTTC.

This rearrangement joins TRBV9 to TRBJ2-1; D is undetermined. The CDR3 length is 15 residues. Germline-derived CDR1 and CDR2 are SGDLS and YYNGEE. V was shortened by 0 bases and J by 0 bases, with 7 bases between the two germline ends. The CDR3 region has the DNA TGTGCCAGCAGCGTAGCTACCCTCTCCTACAATGAGCAGTTCTTC. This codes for CASSVATLSYNEQFF.

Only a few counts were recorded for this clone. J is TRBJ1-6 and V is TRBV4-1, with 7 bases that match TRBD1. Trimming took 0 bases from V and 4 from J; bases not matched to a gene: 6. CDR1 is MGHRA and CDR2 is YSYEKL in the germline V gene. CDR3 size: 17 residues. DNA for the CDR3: TGCGCCAGCAGCCAAGAGGGGACAGCGAGTTATAATTCACCCCTCCACTTT. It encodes CASSQEGTASYNSPLHF.

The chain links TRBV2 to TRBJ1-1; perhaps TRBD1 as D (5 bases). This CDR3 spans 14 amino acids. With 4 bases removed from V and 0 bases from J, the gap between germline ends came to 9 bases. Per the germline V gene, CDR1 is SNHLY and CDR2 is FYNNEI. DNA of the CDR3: TGTGCCAGCAGTGCACCGGACATGAACACTGAAGCTTTCTTT. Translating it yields CASSAPDMNTEAFF.

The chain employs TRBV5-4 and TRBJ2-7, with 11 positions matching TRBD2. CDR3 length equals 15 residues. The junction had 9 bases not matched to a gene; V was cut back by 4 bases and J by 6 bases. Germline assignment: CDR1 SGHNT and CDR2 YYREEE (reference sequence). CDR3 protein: CASSLNPGLAVEQYF. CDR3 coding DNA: TGTGCCAGCAGCCTCAACCCGGGACTAGCGGTCGAGCAGTACTTC.

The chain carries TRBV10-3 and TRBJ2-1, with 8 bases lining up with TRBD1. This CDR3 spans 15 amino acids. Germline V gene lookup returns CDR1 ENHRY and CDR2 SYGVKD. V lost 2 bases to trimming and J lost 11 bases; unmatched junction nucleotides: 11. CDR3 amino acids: CAISENNIGTGKQFF. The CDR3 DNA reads TGTGCCATCAGTGAGAATAATATAGGGACAGGAAAGCAGTTCTTC.

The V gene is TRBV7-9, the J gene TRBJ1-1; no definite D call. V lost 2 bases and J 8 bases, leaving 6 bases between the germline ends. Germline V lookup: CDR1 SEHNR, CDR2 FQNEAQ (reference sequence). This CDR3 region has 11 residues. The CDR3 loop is CASSLREEAFF. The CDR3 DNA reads TGTGCCAGCAGCTTACGAGAGGAAGCTTTCTTT.

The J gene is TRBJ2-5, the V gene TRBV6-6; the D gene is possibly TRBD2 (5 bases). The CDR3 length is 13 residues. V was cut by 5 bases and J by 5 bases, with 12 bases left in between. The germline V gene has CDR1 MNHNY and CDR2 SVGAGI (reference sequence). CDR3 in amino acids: CASSDPPGETQYF. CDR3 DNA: TGTGCCAGCAGTGACCCTCCGGGGGAGACCCAGTACTTC.

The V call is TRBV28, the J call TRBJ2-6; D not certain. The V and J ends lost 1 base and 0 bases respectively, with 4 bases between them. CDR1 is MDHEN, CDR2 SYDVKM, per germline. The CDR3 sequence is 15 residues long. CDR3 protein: CASSLSRSGANVLTF. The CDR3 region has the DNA TGTGCCAGCAGTTTATCCCGCTCTGGGGCCAACGTCCTGACTTTC.

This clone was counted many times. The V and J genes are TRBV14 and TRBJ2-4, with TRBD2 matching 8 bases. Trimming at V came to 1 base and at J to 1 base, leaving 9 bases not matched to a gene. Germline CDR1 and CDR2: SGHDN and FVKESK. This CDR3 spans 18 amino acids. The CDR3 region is CASSQALGAGVAKNIQYF. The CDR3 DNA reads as TGTGCCAGCAGCCAAGCGTTAGGAGCGGGAGTGGCCAAAAACATTCAGTACTTC.

Here the CDR3 DNA reads TGCGCCAGCAGTTTTGGAGGGGGCTACACCTTC. This sequence encodes CASSFGGGYTF. This rearrangement joins TRBV5-1 to TRBJ1-2; the D is unclear. CDR1 and CDR2 from the germline V gene are SGHRS and YFSETQ. This CDR3 region has 11 residues. Trimming cost V 5 bases and J 8 bases, with 10 bases left between them.

DNA of the CDR3: TGCGCCAGCAGCAACCCGGGGGGGCGGTTTGGGGAGCAGTTCTTC. Residues: CASSNPGGRFGEQFF. The chain employs TRBV5-1 and TRBJ2-1, with 8 bases matching TRBD2. Per germline, CDR1 SGHRS and CDR2 YFSETQ. V trimming: 4 bases; J trimming: 10 bases; junction bases outside the gene matches: 13. The CDR3 spans 15 residues.

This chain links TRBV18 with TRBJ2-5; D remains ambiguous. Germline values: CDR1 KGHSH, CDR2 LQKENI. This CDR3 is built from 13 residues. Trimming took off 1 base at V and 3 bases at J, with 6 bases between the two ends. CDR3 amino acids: CASSPHIKETQYF. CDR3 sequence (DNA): TGTGCCAGCTCACCACATATTAAAGAGACCCAGTACTTC.

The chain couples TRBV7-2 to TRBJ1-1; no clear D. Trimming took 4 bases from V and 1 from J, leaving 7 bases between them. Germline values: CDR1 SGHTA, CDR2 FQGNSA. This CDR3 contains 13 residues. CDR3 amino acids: CASSSRRNTEAFF. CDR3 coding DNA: TGTGCCAGCAGCTCCCGCAGGAACACTGAAGCTTTCTTT. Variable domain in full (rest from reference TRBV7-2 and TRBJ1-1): GAGVSQSPSNKVTEKGKDVELRCDPISGHTALYWYRQSLGQGLEFLIYFQGNSAPDKSGLPSDRFSAERTGGSVSTLTIQRTQQEDSAVYLCASSSRRNTEAFFGQGTRLTVV.

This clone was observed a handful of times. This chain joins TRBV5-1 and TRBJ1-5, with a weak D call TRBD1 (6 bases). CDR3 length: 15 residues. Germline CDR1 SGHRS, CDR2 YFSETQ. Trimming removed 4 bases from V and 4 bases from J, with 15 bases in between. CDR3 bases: TGCGCCAGCAGCCCGGACGGACAGAGAAATCAGCCCCAGCATTTT. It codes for CASSPDGQRNQPQHF.